The 12 T cell receptor beta chains below were found in one sample sequenced in a study of blood T cell repertoires in COVID-19. Sequenced by immunoSEQ multiplex PCR; TCRdb stores in-frame clones only, minus some. The sample lists 80,000 to 95,000 clones; approximately 83% were seen once. The specimen was peripheral blood. The receptor source for this set is a woman of 80 years or more with active or convalescent COVID-19.

This clone turned up a few times. This chain links TRBV7-2 with TRBJ2-3; D might be TRBD1 (5 bases). V lost 5 bases to trimming and J lost 2 bases, with 14 bases between them. The CDR3 is 15 residues long. The germline CDR1 and CDR2 sequences are SGHTA and FQGNSA. CDR3 sequence reads: CASSGMGQSTDTQYF. In DNA form, the CDR3 reads TGTGCCAGCAGCGGTATGGGGCAGTCCACAGATACGCAGTATTTT.

The chain is built from TRBV19 and TRBJ2-7; TRBD1 is a possible D gene (6 bases). Germline V gene data show CDR1 as LNHDA and CDR2 as SQIVND (reference sequence). The V end was cut by 5 bases, the J end by 3 bases, with 20 bases between. This CDR3 comprises 16 residues. CDR3 bases: TGTGCCAGTAGTTCGGCCCGAGACAGGTGGGACTACGAGCAGTACTTC. Protein product: CASSSARDRWDYEQYF.

This rearrangement joins TRBV14 to TRBJ2-1; D perhaps matches TRBD2 (6 bases). The CDR3 totals 17 residues. Germline values: CDR1 SGHDN, CDR2 FVKESK. V was shortened by 1 base and J by 2 bases, with 15 bases between the two germline ends. CDR3 sequence: CASSQGTTRGPYNEQFF. CDR3 nucleotide sequence: TGTGCCAGCAGCCAAGGGACGACTAGGGGCCCCTACAATGAGCAGTTCTTC.

This chain joins TRBV28 and TRBJ1-5; tentative D call: TRBD1 (5 bases). The CDR3 consists of 13 residues. The germline V gene has CDR1 MDHEN and CDR2 SYDVKM. The ends were cut back, 8 bases at V and 4 bases at J, with 12 bases in the middle. CDR3 sequence: CASAGDFNQPQHF. In nucleotides, the CDR3 is TGTGCCAGCGCTGGGGACTTTAATCAGCCCCAGCATTTT.

The J gene is TRBJ2-5, the V gene TRBV19, with D possibly being TRBD1 (6 bases). Germline V lookup: CDR1 LNHDA, CDR2 SQIVND (reference sequence). This CDR3 has 15 residues. The V gene lost 3 bases and the J gene lost 5 bases, with 16 bases spanning the gap. The CDR3 region is CASSILGAIAETQYF. The DNA of the CDR3 is TGTGCCAGTAGTATCTTGGGGGCTATAGCGGAGACCCAGTACTTC.

The rearrangement links TRBV7-2 to TRBJ2-3, with 7 nucleotides matching TRBD2. The V segment lost 5 bases and the J segment 1 base; nucleotides outside the gene matches: 15. The germline gives CDR1 SGHTA, CDR2 FQGNSA. This CDR3 is built from 18 residues. In nucleotides, the CDR3 is TGTGCCAGCAGCGCACCCCCGGGAGGCCAGCGAGGCACAGATACGCAGTATTTT. Amino acid sequence: CASSAPPGGQRGTDTQYF.

The chain joins TRBV6-5 to TRBJ1-1; 10 bases are a match to TRBD1. Germline trimming cut 2 bases from V and 9 bases from J; bases unmatched to any gene: 3. Germline V CDR1 and CDR2: MNHEY, SVGAGI. This CDR3 has 13 residues. Written as DNA, the CDR3 is TGTGCCAGCAGTTACGAGGGACAGGGGAAAGCTTTCTTT. Protein product: CASSYEGQGKAFF.

Written as DNA, the CDR3 is TGTGCCAGTAGTATAATGGGGAGCACTTTCTACGAGCAGTACTTC. This encodes CASSIMGSTFYEQYF. This chain uses TRBV19 with TRBJ2-7; a weak D match, TRBD2 (5 bases). This CDR3 contains 15 residues. In germline, CDR1 is LNHDA, CDR2 SQIVND (reference sequence). Between the trimmed V and J ends, which lost 2 bases and 3 bases, there was a span of 14 bases.

The rearrangement links TRBV27 to TRBJ2-4, with TRBD2 matching 8 bases. Germline-derived CDR1 and CDR2 are MNHEY and SMNVEV (reference sequence). This CDR3 contains 14 residues. After removal of 4 bases from V and 6 bases from J, the junction contained 5 bases not matched to a gene. In DNA form, the CDR3 reads TGTGCCAGCAGTTCGGGACTAGTGGGAAACATTCAGTACTTC. Translating it yields CASSSGLVGNIQYF.

This chain joins TRBV14 and TRBJ2-7; D is possibly TRBD2 (7 bases). Trimming took 3 bases from V and 3 from J, leaving 15 bases between them. The CDR3 extends over 15 amino acids. CDR1 is SGHDN, CDR2 FVKESK, per germline. The CDR3, as DNA: TGTGCCAGCAGCCAGGCAATCGGGGGGCGCTACGAGCAGTACTTC. It encodes CASSQAIGGRYEQYF.

V usage is TRBV10-3 and J usage is TRBJ2-5, with 9 bases that match TRBD1. The CDR3 has 16 residues. Germline lookup yields CDR1 ENHRY and CDR2 SYGVKD. The V and J ends lost 8 bases and 1 base, in that order; junction bases with no gene match: 11. CDR3 amino acids: CAIGTGTGPIQETQYF. The CDR3 bases are TGTGCCATCGGAACCGGGACAGGGCCTATCCAAGAGACCCAGTACTTC.

The chain is built from TRBV5-6 and TRBJ1-1; 10 bases line up with TRBD1. The germline V gene encodes CDR1 SGHDT and CDR2 YYEEEE. The length of the CDR3 is 16 residues. V dropped 0 bases and J dropped 0; count of bases not matched to a gene: 2. The CDR3 sequence: CASSLAGTGVNTEAFF. The CDR3, as DNA: TGTGCCAGCAGCTTGGCCGGGACAGGGGTGAACACTGAAGCTTTCTTT.